This entry lists 27 T cell receptor beta chains sequenced from one sample in a study of glioma-infiltrating T cells. The iRepertoire nested amplicon-rescue multiplex PCR amplified TCR alpha and beta CDR3s from RNA. TCRdb re-called the multiplex PCR reads with MiXCR, one entry per CDR3 protein. The table includes 300,000 to 400,000 distinct CDR3 sequences, about two fifths detected once. The sequenced sample consisted of glioma tissue, nonneoplastic brain tissue, or PBMCs (not recorded which). The receptor set was obtained from a human donor with low-grade glioma or glioblastoma, undergoing nonglioma brain surgery, or in good health (not recorded which).

With regard to this clonotype: One base away lies a much larger clone, so this may be a sequencing read error. This chain uses TRBV6-5 with TRBJ2-7; a possible D gene is TRBD2 (6 bases). Trimming removed 5 bases at V and 2 bases at J, with 28 bases between. Germline V gene data show CDR1 as MNHEY and CDR2 as SVGAGI. This CDR3 comprises 19 residues. The CDR3 here is CASSRPLSLGGRLPYEQYF. CDR3 in DNA: TGTGCCAGCAGTCGTCCACTCTCCCTTGGGGGGAGACTTCCCTACGAGCAGTACTTC.

The DNA for the CDR3 is TGTGCCACCACAGGGGGCAATGAGCAGTTCTTC. This sequence encodes CATTGGNEQFF. The chain combines TRBV15 with TRBJ2-1; TRBD1 agrees at 7 bases. The CDR3 sequence is 11 residues long. From germline, CDR1 is LNHNV and CDR2 YYDKDF (reference sequence). The V gene end was trimmed by 7 bases and the J gene end by 6 bases; junction bases not matched to a gene: 0.

The chain is built from TRBV4-3 and TRBJ1-6; D ambiguous. The V gene lost 2 bases and the J gene lost 10 bases, with 12 bases spanning the gap. In germline, CDR1 is LGHNA, CDR2 YSLEER. The CDR3 runs to 14 residues. The DNA for the CDR3 is TGCGCCAGCAGCCAACACGCACTGGGATCACCCCTCCACTTT. Translation gives CASSQHALGSPLHF.

With respect to this clonotype: A much larger clonotype is one base distant, so this may be a read error. A read error is likely, as this CDR3 ends without the conserved phenylalanine or tryptophan. This chain connects TRBV28 to TRBJ1-5, with 7 bases lining up with TRBD1. Germline-derived CDR1 and CDR2 are MDHEN and SYDVKM. Trimming at V came to 6 bases and at J to 2 bases, leaving 4 bases not matched to a gene. This CDR3 spans 14 amino acids. CDR3 loop: CASRLTGGNQPQHL. CDR3 bases: TGTGCCAGCAGGCTCACAGGGGGCAATCAGCCCCAGCATCTT.

V usage is TRBV28 and J usage is TRBJ1-5; no reliable D call. CDR3 length: 14 amino acids. Per the germline V gene, CDR1 is MDHEN and CDR2 is SYDVKM. CDR3 amino acids: CVSSLWARLQPQHF. CDR3 DNA: TGTGTTAGCAGTTTATGGGCCAGACTACAGCCCCAGCATTTT.

The rearrangement links TRBV4-2 to TRBJ1-2, with D perhaps matching TRBD1 (5 bases). The CDR3 is 14 amino acids. The germline gives CDR1 LGHNA, CDR2 YNFKEQ. The germline V and J ends were trimmed by 1 base and 8 bases, with 14 bases remaining between them. Here the CDR3 DNA reads TGTGCCAGCAGCCAAGCCCCGGGGCTTGAGGGCTACACCTTC. Translated, it gives CASSQAPGLEGYTF.

This sequence joins TRBV4-1 and TRBJ1-1; no reliable D call. This CDR3 region has 15 residues. The germline V and J ends were trimmed by 1 base and 0 bases, with 9 bases remaining between them. Germline lookup yields CDR1 MGHRA and CDR2 YSYEKL. CDR3 DNA: TGCGCCAGCAGCCAAGTCGCCACCATGAACACTGAAGCTTTCTTT. Translating gives CASSQVATMNTEAFF.

The CDR3 sequence is CASSRDSLDLTDTQYF. The CDR3 nucleotides read TGCGCCAGCAGCCGGGACAGCCTGGACCTCACAGATACGCAGTATTTT. The chain couples TRBV4-1 to TRBJ2-3; 7 bases map to TRBD1. From germline, CDR1 is MGHRA and CDR2 YSYEKL. CDR3 length: 16 amino acids. With V trimmed by 4 bases and J by 2 bases, 9 bases remained unmatched.

The gene calls are TRBV6-1 and TRBJ2-1; 8 nucleotides align to TRBD1. This CDR3 is built from 16 residues. Losses at the gene ends were 6 bases for V and 3 bases for J; bases not matched to a gene: 10. CDR1 and CDR2 (germline): MNHNS, SASEGT. CDR3: CASRKQGEGFYNEQFF. DNA of the CDR3: TGTGCCAGCAGAAAACAGGGGGAAGGGTTCTACAATGAGCAGTTCTTC.

This sequence joins TRBV6-1 and TRBJ1-1; D is undetermined. V gave up 6 bases and J gave up 6 bases, with 11 bases separating them. This CDR3 spans 12 amino acids. From germline, CDR1 is MNHNS and CDR2 SASEGT. CDR3 protein: CASSHINAEAFF. CDR3 bases: TGTGCCAGCAGCCATATAAACGCTGAAGCTTTCTTT.

The CDR3 spells CASSFAPRRAETQYF. The CDR3 coding sequence is TGTGCCAGCAGTTTTGCCCCCCGGAGGGCAGAGACCCAGTACTTC. The rearrangement links TRBV28 to TRBJ2-5; tentative D call: TRBD2 (6 bases). Germline V gene lookup returns CDR1 MDHEN and CDR2 SYDVKM. The V end was cut by 3 bases, the J end by 4 bases, with 15 bases between. The CDR3 sequence is 15 residues long.

Details on this clonotype: This may stem from a read error, because a much larger clone lies one nucleotide away. CDR3 sequence: CASSLTSRSSYEQYF. The CDR3 bases are TGTGCCAGCAGCTTGACTAGCAGGAGCTCCTACGAGCAGTACTTC. The chain employs TRBV7-9 and TRBJ2-7, with 7 nucleotides matching TRBD2. Germline assignment: CDR1 SEHNR and CDR2 FQNEAQ (reference sequence). This CDR3 region has 15 residues. With 3 bases clipped from V and 0 bases from J, the junction kept 5 bases outside the gene matches.

The chain carries TRBV20-1 and TRBJ2-1; the match to TRBD2 covers 16 bases. This CDR3 is built from 12 residues. CDR1 DFQATT and CDR2 SNEGSKA come from the germline V gene (reference sequence). CDR3 in amino acids: CSVGTSGRAKFF. The CDR3 coding sequence is TGCAGCGTCGGGACTAGCGGGAGGGCCAAGTTCTTC.

This clonotype was recorded many times. The chain recombines TRBV27 with TRBJ1-1; 8 bases map to TRBD1. Unmatched junction bases numbered 7, after V lost 0 bases and J lost 4 bases. Germline CDR1 is MNHEY and CDR2 is SMNVEV (reference sequence). The CDR3 runs to 16 residues. Here the CDR3 DNA reads TGTGCCAGCAGTTTATCTCAGGGGGCTATAACCACTGAAGCTTTCTTT. Its translation is CASSLSQGAITTEAFF.

This clonotype showed up just a few times. The chain uses TRBV12-5 and TRBJ1-1; D perhaps matches TRBD1 (6 bases). Germline V gives CDR1 LGHNT, CDR2 FRNRAP. Trimming cost V 1 base and J 9 bases, with 24 bases left between them. This CDR3 is 17 amino acids long. CDR3 DNA: TGTGCTAGTGGTTTGGACCGGGACACGGTAAACTCGGTGAAAGCTTTCTTT. Translating it yields CASGLDRDTVNSVKAFF.

The chain links TRBV6-1 to TRBJ1-4; D is ambiguous. V was trimmed by 7 bases and J by 0 bases, leaving 9 bases between them. The length of the CDR3 is 14 residues. CDR1 and CDR2 from the germline V gene are MNHNS and SASEGT. CDR3 in amino acids: CASTDTATNEKLFF. DNA for the CDR3: TGTGCCAGCACCGACACAGCAACTAATGAAAAACTGTTTTTT.

This clonotype has ten or more counts. This chain connects TRBV15 to TRBJ2-1; 8 nucleotides match TRBD1. V dropped 5 bases and J dropped 10; count of bases not matched to a gene: 7. The CDR3 loop spans 13 amino acids. Looked up from germline, CDR1 is LNHNV and CDR2 is YYDKDF (reference sequence). The CDR3 bases are TGTGCCACCAGCGGACAGGGCTCGGGCGAGCAGTTCTTC. As protein: CATSGQGSGEQFF.

About this clonotype: The CDR3 ends on some other residue instead of the conserved phenylalanine or tryptophan, so this is likely a read error. The chain carries TRBV6-5 and TRBJ2-3; 9 bases map to TRBD1. Germline V gives CDR1 MNHEY, CDR2 SVGAGI. V lost 5 bases and J lost 10; bases outside the gene matches: 10. There are 14 residues in the CDR3. DNA for the CDR3: TGTGCCAGCAGTAAGGACAGGGGAATAAATGCGCAGTATCTT. Its protein product is CASSKDRGINAQYL.

This clonotype was found many times. This chain links TRBV20-1 with TRBJ1-1; tentative D call: TRBD1 (5 bases). Trimming pared 5 bases from V and 0 bases from J, leaving 10 bases between. Germline V gene sequence: CDR1 DFQATT, CDR2 SNEGSKA (reference sequence). The CDR3 consists of 13 residues. The CDR3 here is CSAGGVMNTEAFF. CDR3 coding DNA: TGCAGTGCTGGGGGAGTAATGAACACTGAAGCTTTCTTT.

CDR3 protein: CASSLATGPSNTEAFF. CDR3 nucleotide sequence: TGCGCCAGCAGCTTGGCGACAGGACCTTCGAACACTGAAGCTTTCTTT. The V gene is TRBV5-1, the J gene TRBJ1-1, with D possibly matching TRBD1 (6 bases). CDR3 size: 16 residues. V lost 0 bases and J lost 1, with 13 bases in between. Germline V gives CDR1 SGHRS, CDR2 YFSETQ.

The table lists this clonotype with a few counts. The chain employs TRBV7-8 and TRBJ2-7; possible D gene TRBD2, 6 bases. In germline, CDR1 is SGHVS, CDR2 FQNEAQ. Trimming shortened V by 5 bases and J by 0 bases, and 14 bases separated the two germline ends. This CDR3 region has 15 residues. DNA of the CDR3: TGTGCCAGCAGCGTAGAGTACGGGAGCTCCTACGAGCAGTACTTC. This codes for CASSVEYGSSYEQYF.

The chain joins TRBV6-1 to TRBJ1-1; TRBD1 is a possible D gene (5 bases). Trimming removed 6 bases at V and 1 base at J, with 18 bases between. The CDR3 runs to 16 residues. Germline lookup yields CDR1 MNHNS and CDR2 SASEGT. The CDR3 sequence: CASRHRPGTTNTEAFF. CDR3 coding DNA: TGTGCCAGCAGGCACCGACCCGGGACGACGAACACTGAAGCTTTCTTT.

This clonotype showed up many times. This chain joins TRBV6-2 or TRBV6-3 and TRBJ2-7; D remains ambiguous. CDR3 size: 14 residues. Germline V gene sequence: CDR1 MNHEY, CDR2 SVGEGT. V was clipped by 6 bases and J by 2 bases, with 14 bases between them. The CDR3 nucleotides are TGTGCCAGCAGCCCCTCTCGGATGACCTACGAGCAGTACTTC. This translates into CASSPSRMTYEQYF.

This clonotype was observed a handful of times. The gene calls are TRBV20-1 and TRBJ2-7, with D unresolved. Germline lookup yields CDR1 DFQATT and CDR2 SNEGSKA (reference sequence). The CDR3 is made up of 11 amino acids. V gave up 2 bases and J gave up 5 bases, with 7 bases separating them. Here the CDR3 DNA reads TGCAGTGCTAGACGATGGAACGAGCAGTACTTC. Residues: CSARRWNEQYF.

The chain employs TRBV7-2 and TRBJ2-7; possible D gene TRBD2, 6 bases. CDR1 and CDR2 (germline): SGHTA, FQGNSA. The CDR3 runs 14 residues. The V end was cut by 7 bases, the J end by 2 bases, with 15 bases between. The CDR3 bases are TGTGCCAGCAATGACGCGGGGCGAGCCTACGAGCAGTACTTC. It specifies CASNDAGRAYEQYF. Combining the CDR3 with reference TRBV7-2 and TRBJ2-7 gives the whole variable domain GAGVSQSPSNKVTEKGKDVELRCDPISGHTALYWYRQSLGQGLEFLIYFQGNSAPDKSGLPSDRFSAERTGGSVSTLTIQRTQQEDSAVYLCASNDAGRAYEQYFGPGTRLTVT.

The chain recombines TRBV4-1 with TRBJ2-5; 10 bases are a match to TRBD2. V trimming: 7 bases; J trimming: 5 bases; junction bases outside the gene matches: 13. From germline, CDR1 is MGHRA and CDR2 YSYEKL. This CDR3 has 16 residues. This CDR3 reads CASNKGSGRAWETQYF. Here the CDR3 DNA reads TGCGCCAGCAACAAAGGGAGCGGGAGGGCCTGGGAGACCCAGTACTTC.

The genes are TRBV27 and TRBJ2-3; 11 positions match TRBD2. There are 15 residues in the CDR3. The germline V gene has CDR1 MNHEY and CDR2 SMNVEV (reference sequence). The CDR3 spells CVSSLASGGIHTQYF. The CDR3, as DNA: TGTGTTAGCAGTTTGGCTAGCGGGGGGATTCACACGCAGTATTTT.